These 27 T cell receptor beta chains came from one sample sequenced in a study of Ad26.COV2.S vaccination and SARS-CoV-2 variants. Treatment defined: roughly 18 received Ad26.COV2.S at low or high dose, single or two shots; 5 received placebo; per-sample allocation not given. Following the first vaccine or placebo injection, samples were taken on day 63. Sequencing used immunoSEQ multiplex PCR; TCRdb keeps in-frame clones, though not all of them. The data show 410,000 or so clones, 92% seen once. Material: peripheral blood, obtained in a trial of Ad26.COV2.S vaccine versus placebo. The receptors derive from a person aged 18-60 years who received the Ad26.COV2.S COVID-19 vaccine or a placebo.

The V gene is TRBV11-2, the J gene TRBJ1-2, with D uncertain. The CDR3 extends over 16 amino acids. Per the germline V gene, CDR1 is SGHAT and CDR2 is FQNNGV. Trimming pared 8 bases from V and 7 bases from J, leaving 26 bases between. CDR3 DNA sequence: TGTGCCAGCGGCGATAGGGCCCGGTCCTTACGCGGTGGCTACACCTTC. It codes for CASGDRARSLRGGYTF.

This sequence joins TRBV6-5 and TRBJ2-2, with D perhaps TRBD2 (5 bases). Trimming removed 7 bases at V and 7 bases at J, with 16 bases between. Germline V gives CDR1 MNHEY, CDR2 SVGAGI. This CDR3 has 14 amino acids. The CDR3 DNA sequence: TGTGCCAGCACCGGGGTCCAGGTGGGCGGGGAGCTGTTTTTT. Protein sequence: CASTGVQVGGELFF.

This chain uses TRBV30 with TRBJ2-7, with D perhaps assigned TRBD1 or TRBD2 (5 bases each). The V end was cut by 1 base, the J end by 4 bases, with 14 bases between. There are 14 residues in the CDR3. CDR1 is GTSNPN and CDR2 is SVGIG in the germline V gene (reference sequence). The CDR3 DNA sequence: TGTGCCTGGAGTGGGGGCAAATCGGGGTACGAGCAGTACTTC. Its translation: CAWSGGKSGYEQYF.

The rearrangement uses TRBV10-2 and TRBJ2-3; 7 bases are a match to TRBD1. CDR3 length equals 16 residues. Per germline, CDR1 WSHSY and CDR2 SAAADI. The trim removed 0 bases at V and 2 bases at J, leaving 5 bases unmatched. The CDR3 region has the DNA TGCGCCAGCAGTGAGTCCGACAGGGATATCACAGATACGCAGTATTTT. This encodes CASSESDRDITDTQYF.

This chain connects TRBV4-1 to TRBJ2-3; unclear D gene. CDR1 is MGHRA, CDR2 YSYEKL, per germline. The CDR3 contains 12 residues. V shed 1 base and J shed 6 bases, with 5 bases lying between them. The CDR3: CASSQVSDTQYF. The CDR3 DNA reads TGCGCCAGCAGCCAAGTGTCTGATACGCAGTATTTT.

This clone was recorded only once. CDR3 in DNA: TGCGCCAGCAGCTCCGGACTAGCGGGGGGCCAAGAGACCCAGTACTTC. Encoded protein: CASSSGLAGGQETQYF. The chain is built from TRBV5-1 and TRBJ2-5, with 14 bases identical to TRBD2. J gave up 1 base and V 3 bases, and 2 bases lay outside the gene matches. CDR1 and CDR2 from the germline V gene are SGHRS and YFSETQ. The CDR3 totals 16 residues.

This chain joins TRBV6-5 and TRBJ2-5; TRBD2 agrees at 10 bases. Germline V gene lookup returns CDR1 MNHEY and CDR2 SVGAGI. Trimming cost V 6 bases and J 1 base; bases outside gene matches: 5. CDR3 length equals 15 residues. The CDR3 coding sequence is TGTGCCAGCAGGATTAGCGGGGGGATCCAAGAGACCCAGTACTTC. It codes for CASRISGGIQETQYF.

The chain carries TRBV7-6 and TRBJ2-1; 10 bases agree with TRBD2. The CDR3 spans 16 residues. The V segment lost 5 bases and the J segment 10 bases; nucleotides outside the gene matches: 14. CDR1 is SGHVS, CDR2 FNYEAQ, per germline. CDR3 protein: CASSALAGGGMGEQFF. The CDR3 nucleotides are TGTGCCAGCAGCGCCTTAGCGGGGGGCGGAATGGGCGAGCAGTTCTTC.

J is TRBJ1-1 and V is TRBV9, with D possibly being TRBD1 (5 bases). The germline V and J ends were trimmed by 0 bases and 3 bases, with 12 bases remaining between them. This CDR3 has 15 residues. Looked up from germline, CDR1 is SGDLS and CDR2 is YYNGEE. In nucleotides, the CDR3 is TGTGCCAGCAGCGTAGGGGACCGATCGGACACTGAAGCTTTCTTT. It translates to CASSVGDRSDTEAFF.

V and J are TRBV11-3 and TRBJ2-5; D is undetermined. There are 15 residues in the CDR3. Per germline, CDR1 SGHNT and CDR2 YENEEA. The V gene lost 3 bases and the J gene lost 0 bases, with 11 bases spanning the gap. The CDR3 DNA sequence: TGTGCCAGCAGCTTTGGGGAACGGGACCAAGAGACCCAGTACTTC. Protein sequence: CASSFGERDQETQYF.

The rearrangement links TRBV9 to TRBJ2-6; D is ambiguous. Trimming removed 0 bases at V and 0 bases at J, with 7 bases between. This CDR3 comprises 16 residues. CDR1 is SGDLS, CDR2 YYNGEE, per germline. The DNA for the CDR3 is TGTGCCAGCAGCGTAGGTCAGGCCTCTGGGGCCAACGTCCTGACTTTC. This gives the protein CASSVGQASGANVLTF.

The V call is TRBV10-2, the J call TRBJ1-1; a possible D gene is TRBD1 (5 bases). The CDR3 length is 15 residues. The ends were cut back, 4 bases at V and 0 bases at J, with 12 bases in the middle. Germline V lookup: CDR1 WSHSY, CDR2 SAAADI. The CDR3 protein is CASSGFDRMNTEAFF. As DNA, the CDR3 is TGCGCCAGCAGTGGCTTTGACAGAATGAACACTGAAGCTTTCTTT.

The chain uses TRBV11-2 and TRBJ1-5; D may be TRBD1 (6 bases). With 1 base removed from V and 4 bases from J, the gap between germline ends came to 11 bases. This CDR3 is 15 amino acids long. The germline gives CDR1 SGHAT, CDR2 FQNNGV. As DNA, the CDR3 is TGTGCCAGCAGCTTAGGGGCAGGGGCTAATCAGCCCCAGCATTTT. Its translation is CASSLGAGANQPQHF. Full variable domain (missing parts from reference TRBV11-2 and TRBJ1-5): EAGVAQSPRYKIIEKRQSVAFWCNPISGHATLYWYQQILGQGPKLLIQFQNNGVVDDSQLPKDRFSAERLKGVDSTLKIQPAKLEDSAVYLCASSLGAGANQPQHFGDGTRLSIL.

The chain carries TRBV18 and TRBJ2-7; 9 bases map to TRBD2. The junction had 5 bases not matched to a gene; V was cut back by 3 bases and J by 2 bases. This CDR3 spans 15 amino acids. Germline V gene sequence: CDR1 KGHSH, CDR2 LQKENI. CDR3 loop: CASSPSGGGAYEQYF. The DNA for the CDR3 is TGTGCCAGCTCACCTTCTGGCGGGGGGGCCTACGAGCAGTACTTC.

The V gene is TRBV5-1, the J gene TRBJ2-5; D may be TRBD1 or TRBD2 (6 bases each). The CDR3 loop spans 15 amino acids. V lost 0 bases, J lost 5 bases, and 14 bases lay in between. Germline V gene data show CDR1 as SGHRS and CDR2 as YFSETQ. Here the CDR3 reads CASSLAGAPGETQYF. The DNA for the CDR3 is TGCGCCAGCAGCTTGGCGGGGGCCCCCGGGGAGACCCAGTACTTC.

This chain links TRBV6-6 with TRBJ1-4; D not resolved. Germline values: CDR1 MNHNY, CDR2 SVGAGI (reference sequence). Trimming pared 4 bases from V and 3 bases from J, leaving 9 bases between. This CDR3 has 14 residues. CDR3 loop: CASSSDHANEKLFF. The CDR3 DNA reads TGTGCCAGCAGTTCCGACCACGCTAATGAAAAACTGTTTTTT.

The J gene is TRBJ1-6, the V gene TRBV30; TRBD1 matches at 9 bases. The V gene's germline CDR1 is GTSNPN and CDR2 SVGIG (reference sequence). The CDR3 length is 15 residues. The V and J ends lost 6 bases and 5 bases, in that order; junction bases with no gene match: 8. The CDR3 sequence is CACKEQGANNSPLHF. CDR3 DNA sequence: TGTGCCTGCAAAGAACAGGGGGCCAATAATTCACCCCTCCACTTT.

V and J are TRBV18 and TRBJ2-7; D not certain. The CDR3 is made up of 14 amino acids. V lost 2 bases and J lost 0, with 8 bases in between. Germline CDR1 and CDR2: KGHSH and LQKENI. CDR3 nucleotide sequence: TGTGCCAGCTCACCAGGACCCGACTCCTACGAGCAGTACTTC. Translating it yields CASSPGPDSYEQYF.

The chain has TRBV11-2 and TRBJ2-5; D call uncertain. This CDR3 is 14 amino acids long. Per germline, CDR1 SGHAT and CDR2 FQNNGV. With 8 bases removed from V and 2 bases from J, the gap between germline ends came to 15 bases. The CDR3 DNA sequence: TGTGCCAGCGGCCTGGACGGAAATCAAGAGACCCAGTACTTC. Its protein is CASGLDGNQETQYF.

This chain links TRBV19 with TRBJ1-6, with D possibly matching TRBD1 (5 bases). The CDR3 is 14 residues long. The germline V gene encodes CDR1 LNHDA and CDR2 SQIVND (reference sequence). Trimming pared 5 bases from V and 8 bases from J, leaving 13 bases between. CDR3 sequence reads: CASSWGGAYSPLHF. In nucleotides, the CDR3 is TGTGCCAGTAGTTGGGGGGGAGCCTATTCACCCCTCCACTTT.

The chain joins TRBV18 to TRBJ1-4; the D gene is possibly TRBD1 (5 bases). This CDR3 is 12 amino acids long. Germline V gene sequence: CDR1 KGHSH, CDR2 LQKENI. The germline V and J ends were trimmed by 3 bases and 14 bases, with 13 bases remaining between them. The DNA of the CDR3 is TGTGCCAGCTCACCGGACCGGGACCTTCTGTTTTTT. It specifies CASSPDRDLLFF.

The chain is built from TRBV18 and TRBJ1-2; tentatively, D is TRBD1 (6 bases). The CDR3 totals 15 residues. V lost 2 bases, J lost 4 bases, and 14 bases lay in between. The germline V gene has CDR1 KGHSH and CDR2 LQKENI. The CDR3 nucleotides read TGTGCCAGCTCACCATCCGCAGGGGAGGGCTATGGCTACACCTTC. Amino acid sequence: CASSPSAGEGYGYTF. The whole variable domain, remainder taken from reference TRBV18 and TRBJ1-2, is NAGVMQNPRHLVRRRGQEARLRCSPMKGHSHVYWYRQLPEEGLKFMVYLQKENIIDESGMPKERFSAEFPKEGPSILRIQQVVRGDSAAYFCASSPSAGEGYGYTFGSGTRLTVV.

CDR3 in amino acids: CASSPQGARTEAFF. In DNA form, the CDR3 reads TGTGCCAGCTCACCACAGGGGGCGAGGACTGAAGCTTTCTTT. The chain employs TRBV18 and TRBJ1-1, with 7 bases lining up with TRBD1. Trimming took 1 base from V and 5 from J; bases not matched to a gene: 4. The CDR3 sequence is 14 residues long. Germline lookup yields CDR1 KGHSH and CDR2 LQKENI.

This clone has a single count. The rearrangement uses TRBV7-8 and TRBJ2-3, with TRBD2 matching 9 bases. With 1 base clipped from V and 4 bases from J, the junction kept 6 bases outside the gene matches. Germline V gene data show CDR1 as SGHVS and CDR2 as FQNEAQ. The CDR3 consists of 16 residues. CDR3 region: CASSLDGGGASDTQYF. For the CDR3, the DNA is TGTGCCAGCAGCTTAGATGGCGGGGGGGCTTCAGATACGCAGTATTTT.

The chain joins TRBV4-3 to TRBJ1-3; D is unresolved. The CDR3 length is 14 residues. CDR1 and CDR2 from the germline V gene are LGHNA and YSLEER. V lost 1 base and J 4 bases, leaving 8 bases between the germline ends. The CDR3 DNA sequence: TGCGCCAGCAGCCAAGCGATTGAAGGAAACACCATATATTTT. Encoded protein: CASSQAIEGNTIYF.

This clone showed up just once. V gene TRBV6-6 combines with J gene TRBJ2-7; D is unclear. The ends were cut back, 2 bases at V and 0 bases at J, with 11 bases in the middle. The V gene's germline CDR1 is MNHNY and CDR2 SVGAGI (reference sequence). This CDR3 has 15 residues. CDR3 bases: TGTGCCAGCAGTTACGCCCGCGGCCCCTCCTACGAGCAGTACTTC. This sequence encodes CASSYARGPSYEQYF.

The rearrangement uses TRBV6-1 and TRBJ1-5; D not certain. Germline V gene sequence: CDR1 MNHNS, CDR2 SASEGT. V was cut by 0 bases and J by 3 bases, with 12 bases left in between. This CDR3 region has 16 residues. The CDR3 is CASSEAPPGLNQPQHF. CDR3 nucleotide sequence: TGTGCCAGCAGTGAAGCACCTCCGGGCCTCAATCAGCCCCAGCATTTT.